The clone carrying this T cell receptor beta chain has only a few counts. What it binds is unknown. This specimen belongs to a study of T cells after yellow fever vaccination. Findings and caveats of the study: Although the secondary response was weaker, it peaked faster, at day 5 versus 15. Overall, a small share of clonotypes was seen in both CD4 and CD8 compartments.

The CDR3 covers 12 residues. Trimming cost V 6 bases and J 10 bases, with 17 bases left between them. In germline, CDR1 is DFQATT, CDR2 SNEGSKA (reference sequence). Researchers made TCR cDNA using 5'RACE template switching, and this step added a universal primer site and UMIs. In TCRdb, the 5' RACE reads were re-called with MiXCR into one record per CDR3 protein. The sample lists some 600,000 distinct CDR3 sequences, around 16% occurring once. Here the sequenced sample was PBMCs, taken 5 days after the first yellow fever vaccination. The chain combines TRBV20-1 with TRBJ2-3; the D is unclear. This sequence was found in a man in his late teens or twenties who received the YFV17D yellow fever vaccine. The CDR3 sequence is CSAKANAPAQYF. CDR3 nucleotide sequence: TGCAGTGCCAAAGCTAATGCCCCCGCGCAGTATTTT.